The entry that follows covers one T cell receptor beta chain sequence. The antigen it recognizes is unknown. The input lacks base qualities; no much larger clone sits a single base away. These data belong to a study of blood T cell repertoires in COVID-19 (dated by TCRdb to about 2020). About the full investigation: Samples covering the acute and convalescent phases of COVID-19 were provided by collaborators in the United States, Italy and Spain. The material from the prospective study consisted of cDNA or gDNA derived from T cells, B-cell-depleted T cells, or PBMCs. The dataset comprised deeply sampled blood TCRbeta repertoires from subjects exposed to, actively infected with, or recovered from COVID-19. The repertoires were made available in a free public database intended to serve as a resource for research on the immune response to SARS-CoV-2. The samples were drawn from two sources: the first 160 participants of the ongoing ImmuneRACE study, and 1,000 to 1,500 subjects contributed by 6 global collaborators. Sample metadata almost always included a de-identified subject ID, COVID-19 status, age in years and sex. HLA class I and class II types, where available, came from metadata supplied by the sample provider rather than from assay-based typing. Broad study findings and their caveats: Clinical and demographic metadata were provided uncurated, with the amount varying by source and participant.

Whole blood was collected in K2EDTA tubes by collaborating institutions according to the institutions' own protocols. For TCRbeta analysis, collaborators shipped samples in one of three forms: frozen whole blood, isolated PBMCs, or DNA extracted from either of those sample types. V sheds 3 bases and J sheds 2 bases, leaving 10 bases between their ends. CDR1 MDHEN and CDR2 SYDVKM are derived from the germline V gene. Spanning cysteine to phenylalanine, the CDR3 consists of 14 amino acids. Kept here is only the CDR3 DNA, which spans 42 bases and is read in frame from base 1. TCRbeta CDR3 regions were amplified from genomic DNA by means of the immunoSEQ Assay, a bias-controlled multiplex PCR. Per the authors' processing: The number of nucleated cells in each sample was estimated from the amplification of reference gene primers within the assay. To quantify the absolute abundance of each unique TCRbeta CDR3 rearrangement, sequence reads were collapsed and filtered. For each sample, productive Simpson clonality was calculated as the square root of Simpson's diversity index over productive rearrangements. TCRdb obtained this table from immuneACCESS and retained in-frame rearrangements with V and J assigned. These tables miss some clones; where compared with another copy, unresolved V genes account for less than half of the shortfall, and the remainder is unexplained. V and J calls and clone size are those listed in that table; D and trimming were worked out from the DNA. In all, the sample holds approximately 100,000 clones, and around 90% of those were seen once. The ten largest clones take up around 6.9% of the sample.

This sequence originates from a woman aged 55-69 years with acute or convalescent COVID-19. The sequence is built from TRBV28 and TRBJ1-2, with a tentative D gene TRBD1 over 6 matching bases. The source material was peripheral blood. Here the CDR3 is given as CASSFPQGNYGYTF. The DNA sequence follows: TGTGCCAGCAGTTTCCCACAGGGAAACTATGGCTACACCTTC.